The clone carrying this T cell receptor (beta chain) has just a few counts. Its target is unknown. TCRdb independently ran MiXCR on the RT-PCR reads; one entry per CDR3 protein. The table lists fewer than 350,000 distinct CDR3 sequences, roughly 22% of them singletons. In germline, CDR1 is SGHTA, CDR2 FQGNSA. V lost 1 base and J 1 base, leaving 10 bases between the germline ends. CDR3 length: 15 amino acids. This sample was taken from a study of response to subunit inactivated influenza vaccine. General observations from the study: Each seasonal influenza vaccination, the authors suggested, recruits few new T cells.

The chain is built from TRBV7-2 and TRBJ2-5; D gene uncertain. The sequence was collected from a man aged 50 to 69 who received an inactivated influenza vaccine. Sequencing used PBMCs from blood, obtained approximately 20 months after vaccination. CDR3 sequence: CASSLGAHTQETQYF. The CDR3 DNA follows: TGTGCCAGCAGCTTAGGGGCCCACACCCAAGAGACCCAGTACTTC.